This T cell receptor beta chain stems from a study of PD-L1 blockade in urothelial cancer. About the research overall: Most of the 29 patients were men with bladder-origin urothelial cancer. General study results and limits: Greater 3-week expansion of tumor-associated blood clones was recorded for durable-benefit patients.

The method was immunoSEQ multiplex PCR; TCRdb's version includes in-frame clones alone and lacks a portion of them. The repertoire includes about 36,000 clones, more than 80% of them detected once, and over 9.5% sits in the top ten. Specified time point: peripheral blood 6 weeks after treatment start. V lost 0 bases, J lost 4 bases, and 12 bases lay in between. The CDR3 covers 15 residues. The germline CDR1 and CDR2 sequences are LGHNA and YSLEER. This clone was recorded once. Its matching antigen is unknown. The sequence was obtained from a man in his forties with urothelial cancer. The genes are TRBV4-3 and TRBJ2-5, with a tentative D call TRBD1 (6 bases). The sample was PBMCs, taken around atezolizumab (anti-PD-L1) treatment. In nucleotides, the CDR3 is TGCGCCAGCAGCCAAGATAAAAGCAGGGGAGAGACCCAGTACTTC. It is translated as CASSQDKSRGETQYF.